This entry features one T cell receptor (beta chain) sequence. Germline is not matched at one junction end, which may reflect a read error. As originally analysed: Amplifying reference gene primers gave estimates of nucleated cell counts. Libraries were prepared by immunoSEQ multiplex PCR; TCRdb keeps only in-frame clonotypes and omits some of them. That table supplies the V and J calls and clone size; D and trimming were determined from the DNA. Found here are approximately 160,000 clones, roughly 86% of them singletons; the top ten hold 0.55% to 0.6%. The data derive from a study of blood T cell repertoires in COVID-19. Study information: Donors in the United States, Italy and Spain gave samples during acute or convalescent COVID-19. T cells, B-cell-depleted T cells, or PBMCs provided the cDNA or gDNA that served as material.

Seattle cases were enrolled at active infection and followed longitudinally. Sample: peripheral blood. The source is a man aged 60 to 75 with COVID-19, enrolled during active disease.

The CDR3 loop is CASSRSQGADYHEQFF. DNA of the CDR3: TGCGCCAGCAGCCGGTCACAGGGGGCAGACTACCATGAGCAGTTCTTC. This rearrangement joins TRBV4-1 to TRBJ2-1; 9 bases are shared with TRBD1. Germline V gene data show CDR1 as MGHRA and CDR2 as YSYEKL. CDR3 length equals 16 residues.